This T cell receptor beta chain was identified during a study of shared clonotypes between healthy human individuals. Germline trimming cut 0 bases from V and 1 base from J; bases unmatched to any gene: 5. The CDR3 runs 17 residues. The germline V gene encodes CDR1 SGHRS and CDR2 YFSETQ. Adults of Caucasian background living in Nashville, Tennessee made up all donors. Only in-frame clones appear in the TCRdb table, and some are missing; sequencing was by immunoSEQ multiplex PCR. The sample shows around 1,000,000 clones, about 72% of them seen only once. Overall study results and limits: Sorted-subset samples were not fully sequenced, rarefaction indicated. Specimens sampled were limited to blood, with tissue repertoires likely differing.

A note on this clone: Antigen specificity is unknown.

The sequenced sample was memory CD4+ T cells from PBMCs. Subset: CD45RA-negative fraction. The chain combines TRBV5-1 with TRBJ2-5; the match to TRBD1 covers 11 bases. The origin of this receptor is a young man in good health. Some clones in this sample may be carry-over from other donors' samples. CDR3 residues: CASSLGTGTGGQETQYF. The CDR3 nucleotides read TGCGCCAGCAGCTTGGGGACCGGGACAGGGGGCCAAGAGACCCAGTACTTC.